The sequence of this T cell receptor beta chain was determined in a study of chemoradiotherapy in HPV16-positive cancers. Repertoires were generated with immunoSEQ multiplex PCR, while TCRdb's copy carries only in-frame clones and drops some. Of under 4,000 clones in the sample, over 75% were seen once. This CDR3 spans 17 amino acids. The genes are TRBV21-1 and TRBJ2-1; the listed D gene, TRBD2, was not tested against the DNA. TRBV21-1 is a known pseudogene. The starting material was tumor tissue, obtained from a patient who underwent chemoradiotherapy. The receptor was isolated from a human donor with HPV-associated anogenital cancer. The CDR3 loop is CASSVGLANHSDNEQFF. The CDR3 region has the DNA TGTGCCAGCAGCGTCGGGCTAGCTAACCATTCCGACAATGAGCAGTTCTTC.